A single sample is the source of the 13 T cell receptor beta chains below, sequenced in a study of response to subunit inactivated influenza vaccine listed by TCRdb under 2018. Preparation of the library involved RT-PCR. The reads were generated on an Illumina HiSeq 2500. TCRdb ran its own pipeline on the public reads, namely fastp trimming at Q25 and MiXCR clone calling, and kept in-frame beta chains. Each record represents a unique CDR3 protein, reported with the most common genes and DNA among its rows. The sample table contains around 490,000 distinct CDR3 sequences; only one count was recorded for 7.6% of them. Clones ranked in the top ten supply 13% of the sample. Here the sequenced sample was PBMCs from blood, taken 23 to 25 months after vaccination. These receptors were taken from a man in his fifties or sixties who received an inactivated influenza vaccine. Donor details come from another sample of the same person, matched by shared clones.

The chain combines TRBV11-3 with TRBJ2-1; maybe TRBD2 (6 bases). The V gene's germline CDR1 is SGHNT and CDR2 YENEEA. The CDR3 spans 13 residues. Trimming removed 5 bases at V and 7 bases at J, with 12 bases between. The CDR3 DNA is TGTGCCAGCAGCGGAGGGTCACGGAATGAGCAGTTCTTC. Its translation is CASSGGSRNEQFF.

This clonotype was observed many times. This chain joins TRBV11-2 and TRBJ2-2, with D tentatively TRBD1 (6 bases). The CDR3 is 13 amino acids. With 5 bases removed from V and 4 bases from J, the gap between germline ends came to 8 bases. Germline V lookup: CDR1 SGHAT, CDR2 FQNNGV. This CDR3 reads CASSHRVTGELFF. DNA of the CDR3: TGTGCCAGCAGCCACAGGGTCACCGGGGAGCTGTTTTTT.

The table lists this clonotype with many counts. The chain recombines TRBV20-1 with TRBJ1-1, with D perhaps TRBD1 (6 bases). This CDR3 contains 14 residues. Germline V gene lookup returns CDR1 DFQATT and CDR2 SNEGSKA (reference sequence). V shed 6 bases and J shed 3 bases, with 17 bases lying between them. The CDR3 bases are TGCAGTGCCCGGAGAGGGGGGTGGGACACTGAAGCTTTCTTT. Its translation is CSARRGGWDTEAFF.

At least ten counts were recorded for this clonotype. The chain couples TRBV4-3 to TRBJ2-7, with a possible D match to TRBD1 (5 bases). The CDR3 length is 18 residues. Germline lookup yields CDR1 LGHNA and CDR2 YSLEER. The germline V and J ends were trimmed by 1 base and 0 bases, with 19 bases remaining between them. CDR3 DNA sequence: TGCGCCAGCAGCCAAGGGCATGGGCAGGGATTTTCCTCCTACGAGCAGTACTTC. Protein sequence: CASSQGHGQGFSSYEQYF.

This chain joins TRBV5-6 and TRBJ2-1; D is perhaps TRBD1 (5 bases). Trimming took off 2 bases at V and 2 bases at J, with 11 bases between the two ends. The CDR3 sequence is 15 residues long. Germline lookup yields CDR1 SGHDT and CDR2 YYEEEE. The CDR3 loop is CASSFWGSPYNEQFF. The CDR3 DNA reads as TGTGCCAGCAGCTTTTGGGGCAGTCCCTACAATGAGCAGTTCTTC.

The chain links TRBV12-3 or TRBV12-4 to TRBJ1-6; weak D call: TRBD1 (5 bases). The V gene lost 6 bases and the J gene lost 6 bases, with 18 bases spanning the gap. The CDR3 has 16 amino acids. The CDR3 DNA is TGTGCCAGCAGCAATACATGGGGGGTTAGTAATTCACCCCTCCACTTT. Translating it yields CASSNTWGVSNSPLHF.

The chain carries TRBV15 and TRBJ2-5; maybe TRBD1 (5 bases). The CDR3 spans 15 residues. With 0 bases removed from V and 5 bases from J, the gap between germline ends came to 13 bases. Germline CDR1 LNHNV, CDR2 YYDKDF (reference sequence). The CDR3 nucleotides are TGTGCCACCAGCAGAGATGGAGCTCAGGGCGAGACCCAGTACTTC. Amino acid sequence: CATSRDGAQGETQYF.

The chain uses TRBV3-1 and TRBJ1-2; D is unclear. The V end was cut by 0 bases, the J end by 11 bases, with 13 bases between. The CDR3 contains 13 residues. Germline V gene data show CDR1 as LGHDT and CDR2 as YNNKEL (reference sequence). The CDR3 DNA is TGTGCCAGCAGCCAAGAGTTGGGAAGCGGGTACACCTTC. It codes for CASSQELGSGYTF.

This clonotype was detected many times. This CDR3 reads CASSLGGGLQFF. Written as DNA, the CDR3 is TGTGCCAGCAGCTTAGGAGGGGGCTTGCAGTTCTTC. The rearrangement links TRBV7-2 to TRBJ2-1; TRBD1 agrees at 7 bases. Germline V gene lookup returns CDR1 SGHTA and CDR2 FQGNSA. The CDR3 runs 12 residues. V lost 1 base, J lost 12 bases, and 3 bases stayed unmatched.

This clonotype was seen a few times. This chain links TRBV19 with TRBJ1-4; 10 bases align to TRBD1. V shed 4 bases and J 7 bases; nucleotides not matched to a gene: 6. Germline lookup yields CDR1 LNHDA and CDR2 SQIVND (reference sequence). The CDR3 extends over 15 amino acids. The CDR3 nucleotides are TGTGCCAGTAGTAACCGGGACAGGGGAGGTGAAAAACTGTTTTTT. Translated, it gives CASSNRDRGGEKLFF.

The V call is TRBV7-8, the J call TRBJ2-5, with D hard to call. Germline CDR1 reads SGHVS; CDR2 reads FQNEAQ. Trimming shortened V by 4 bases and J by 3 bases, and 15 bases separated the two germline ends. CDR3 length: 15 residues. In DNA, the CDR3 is TGTGCCAGCAGCTCCCAGGCCAGTCGAGAAGAGACCCAGTACTTC. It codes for CASSSQASREETQYF.

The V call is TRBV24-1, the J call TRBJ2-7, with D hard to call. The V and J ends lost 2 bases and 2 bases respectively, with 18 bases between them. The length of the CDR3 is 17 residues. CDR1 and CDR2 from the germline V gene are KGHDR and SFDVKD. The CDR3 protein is CATSDWPSRTDTYEQYF. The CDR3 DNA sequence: TGTGCCACCAGTGATTGGCCCTCTAGGACGGATACCTACGAGCAGTACTTC.

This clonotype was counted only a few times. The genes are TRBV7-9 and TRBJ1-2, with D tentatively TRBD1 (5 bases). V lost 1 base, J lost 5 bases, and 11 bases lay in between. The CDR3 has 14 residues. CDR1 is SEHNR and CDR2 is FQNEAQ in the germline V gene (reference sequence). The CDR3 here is CASSLGMGGYGYTF. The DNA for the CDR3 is TGTGCCAGCAGCTTAGGCATGGGGGGATATGGCTACACCTTC.